This T cell receptor beta chain was observed in a study of CD8 T cells in ankylosing spondylitis. Study outcomes and limitations: Apparently characteristic of ankylosing spondylitis blood was a TCR beta motif (fewer than 10 highly homologous variants).

One entry per CDR3 protein, called by TCRdb with MiXCR from the 5' RACE reads. The table shows around 770,000 distinct CDR3 sequences, with under 20% occurring only once. There are 14 residues in the CDR3. The J segment lost 2 bases and the V segment lost 6 bases, leaving 6 bases of the junction unmatched. Germline V lookup: CDR1 MNHEY, CDR2 SVGAGI. This clonotype was observed many times. Antigen specificity is unknown. The sequence was collected from a male donor with ankylosing spondylitis. Sequenced: blood, either unsorted or a sorted T cell fraction (not recorded which). This chain connects TRBV6-5 to TRBJ1-1; TRBD1 matches at 7 bases. CDR3 region: CASSYGTANTEAFF. CDR3 in DNA: TGTGCCAGCAGCTATGGGACAGCAAACACTGAAGCTTTCTTT.